These 17 T cell receptor beta chains share one sample of origin, sequenced in a study of T cell clonality in common variable immunodeficiency. Study-wide results and caveats: Reportedly, TCR beta sequences from common variable immunodeficiency showed fewer deletions and N-nucleotide insertions.

TCRdb keeps only in-frame clones here, not all; method: immunoSEQ multiplex PCR. This sample carries approximately 5,300 clones and no singletons, and about 14% goes to the top ten. Which antigens these TCRs recognize remains unknown. The sequenced material came from peripheral blood mononuclear cells. The receptors stem from a human donor with common variable immunodeficiency.

This clone has more than one count but fewer than ten. The CDR3 is cut off 3 residues early in the read; its end comes from the germline J gene. The chain recombines TRBV18 with TRBJ2-1; TRBD2 matches at 11 bases. The CDR3 spans 17 residues. V lost 3 bases and J lost 5; bases outside the gene matches: 9. From germline, CDR1 is KGHSH and CDR2 LQKENI. The CDR3 loop is CASSPIPASGRNNEQFF. CDR3 DNA (partial): TGTGCCAGCTCACCTATCCCGGCTAGCGGGAGGAACAATGAG.

The sample holds a few counts of this clone. The covered CDR3 bases are TGTGCCAGCAGTTACCGCAGGGGCCAAGAGACC. Translated: CASSYRRGQET. The whole CDR3 sequence reads CASSYRRGQETQYF. The chain employs TRBV6-2 or TRBV6-3 and TRBJ2-5, with D possibly TRBD1 on 6 matching bases. The CDR3 goes on 3 residues after the read ends, and that part is filled in from the germline J gene. Germline CDR1 and CDR2: MNHEY and SVGEGT. The V gene lost 2 bases and the J gene lost 1 base, with 8 bases spanning the gap. The CDR3 has 14 residues.

This clone has at least ten counts. CDR3 sequence reads: CAISAGGERTGDTQYF. The sequenced CDR3 bases are TGTGCCATCAGTGCCGGAGGGGAACGCACAGGGGATACG. The chain couples TRBV10-3 to TRBJ2-3; the D call may be TRBD1 or TRBD2 (6 bases each). The read ends 3 residues early relative to the CDR3; the germline J gene fills the gap. The V end lost 4 bases, the J end lost 6 bases, and 20 bases lay between the germline ends. The CDR3 loop spans 16 amino acids. CDR1 ENHRY and CDR2 SYGVKD come from the germline V gene.

As for this clone: Coverage ceases 3 residues before the CDR3 finishes, and the germline J gene fills in the end. The rearrangement links TRBV7-6 to TRBJ1-5; TRBD1 might be the D (6 bases). Between the trimmed V and J ends, which lost 1 base and 7 bases, there was a span of 14 bases. Per germline, CDR1 SGHVS and CDR2 FNYEAQ. The CDR3 contains 15 residues. The covered CDR3 bases are TGTGCCAGCAGCTTAGACCAGGGGTGGGAGCAGCCC. It yields the protein CASSLDQGWEQP. The whole CDR3 sequence is CASSLDQGWEQPQHF.

The sample holds a few counts of this clone. The DNA ends 3 residues before the CDR3 does, and the rest of the CDR3 is filled in from the germline J gene. This rearrangement joins TRBV7-2 to TRBJ2-3; TRBD2 matches at 8 bases. CDR3 size: 15 residues. The germline gives CDR1 SGHTA, CDR2 FQGNSA. The trim removed 5 bases at V and 6 bases at J, leaving 10 bases unmatched. The sequenced CDR3 bases are TGTGCCAGCAGCCGCACTAGCGGTTCAAGGGATACG. Residues: CASSRTSGSRDT. The entire CDR3 protein reads CASSRTSGSRDTQYF.

This clone was recorded at least ten times. The read falls 3 residues short of the CDR3 end, and the missing part is taken from the germline J gene. This chain connects TRBV7-8 to TRBJ1-5; D is possibly TRBD1 (5 bases). The V end was cut by 4 bases, the J end by 3 bases, with 13 bases between. Germline loops: CDR1 SGHVS, CDR2 FQNEAQ. The CDR3 is made up of 15 amino acids. The CDR3 here is CASSSQDTSNQPQHF. CDR3 DNA (partial): TGTGCCAGCAGCTCCCAGGACACCTCCAATCAGCCC.

In its sample, this clone was seen a few times. The read stops 3 residues short of the end of the CDR3; the missing end is completed from the germline J gene. The V and J genes are TRBV5-1 and TRBJ2-5; D call uncertain. V lost 5 bases, J lost 2 bases, and 7 bases lay in between. Germline V gene sequence: CDR1 SGHRS, CDR2 YFSETQ. CDR3 size: 12 residues. Here the CDR3 reads CASRYGQETQYF. The CDR3 bases that were read are TGCGCCAGCAGGTACGGTCAAGAGACC.

This clone has at least ten counts. The CDR3 is cut off 3 residues early in the read; its end comes from the germline J gene. This specimen includes other DNA sequences encoding the same CDR3. This chain joins TRBV6-1 and TRBJ1-1; D is uncertain. The germline CDR1 and CDR2 sequences are MNHNS and SASEGT. Trimming took off 2 bases at V and 6 bases at J, with 10 bases between the two ends. There are 13 residues in the CDR3. The sequenced CDR3 bases are TGTGCCAGCAGTGAACTTTCTCCCCCTGAA. It specifies CASSELSPPE. The whole CDR3 protein is CASSELSPPEAFF.

This clone occurred a few times. The missing CDR3 end, 3 residues past where the read stops, is filled in from the germline J gene. V is TRBV6-1 and J is TRBJ1-4; D unresolved. CDR1 is MNHNS, CDR2 SASEGT, per germline. This CDR3 contains 14 residues. Deletions cut 2 bases from V and 0 bases from J, with 4 bases between. CDR3 region: CASSEQTTNEKLFF. CDR3 DNA (partial): TGTGCCAGCAGTGAACAGACAACTAATGAAAAA.

This clone is labeled as medium-sized. The read stops 3 residues short of the end of the CDR3; the missing end is completed from the germline J gene. J is TRBJ2-1 and V is TRBV6-2 or TRBV6-3; possible D gene TRBD2, 6 bases. CDR1 and CDR2 from the germline V gene are MNHEY and SVGEGT. Trimming took off 7 bases at V and 7 bases at J, with 20 bases between the two ends. The CDR3 totals 15 residues. The CDR3 reads CASTGAGDAWNEQFF. Incomplete CDR3 DNA: TGTGCCAGCACGGGAGCGGGTGACGCTTGGAATGAG.

A word on this clone: The read stops 3 residues short of the end of the CDR3; the missing end is completed from the germline J gene. This chain links TRBV19 with TRBJ1-1; D may be TRBD1 (6 bases). CDR3 length: 13 amino acids. Germline V gene data show CDR1 as LNHDA and CDR2 as SQIVND (reference sequence). Trimming cost V 1 base and J 4 bases, with 7 bases left between them. CDR3: CASSIGGLTEAFF. The DNA read from the CDR3 is TGTGCCAGTAGTATAGGGGGGCTCACTGAA.

In this sample, this clone turned up many times. The observed sequence ends 3 residues before the CDR3 terminus, with the missing tail filled in from the germline J gene. The J gene is TRBJ1-1, the V gene TRBV20-1; D is possibly TRBD1 (5 bases). CDR1 DFQATT and CDR2 SNEGSKA come from the germline V gene (reference sequence). CDR3 length: 13 residues. V dropped 5 bases and J dropped 2 bases, with 12 bases sitting between them. Partial CDR3 DNA: TGCAGTGCTGGGGTCAGGGTTAACACTGAA. Protein sequence: CSAGVRVNTE. The entire CDR3 reads CSAGVRVNTEAFF.

This clone came up a few times. The CDR3 end is not reached by the read, which stops 3 residues before it; the germline J gene fills it in. The genes are TRBV11-2 and TRBJ2-1; D is possibly TRBD1 (6 bases). V lost 6 bases and J lost 7, with 13 bases in between. This CDR3 contains 13 residues. CDR1 and CDR2 (germline): SGHAT, FQNNGV. The sequenced CDR3 bases are TGTGCCAGCAGGTCACGAGGGGGAAATGAG. Protein sequence: CASRSRGGNE. In full, the CDR3 reads CASRSRGGNEQFF.

This clone is categorized as medium-sized. The CDR3 end is not reached by the read, which stops 3 residues before it; the germline J gene fills it in. This sequence joins TRBV29-1 and TRBJ2-7; TRBD2 matches 8 bases. The CDR3 is 16 residues long. Per the germline V gene, CDR1 is SQVTM and CDR2 is ANQGSEA. Trimming cost V 1 base and J 4 bases; bases outside gene matches: 12. CDR3 protein: CSVEAPGLEIGYEQYF. CDR3 bases read: TGCAGCGTTGAAGCGCCGGGACTAGAAATAGGTTACGAG.

Details on this clone: Read sequence stops 3 residues before the CDR3 end, and the germline J gene provides the missing end. The V gene is TRBV7-2, the J gene TRBJ2-1; 13 bases map to TRBD2. This CDR3 has 15 residues. Germline V gene sequence: CDR1 SGHTA, CDR2 FQGNSA. The V and J ends lost 4 bases and 6 bases, in that order; junction bases with no gene match: 3. The CDR3 DNA, read in part, is TGTGCCAGCAGCTCGACTAGCGGGAGGCTCAATGAG. Its translation is CASSSTSGRLNE. The complete CDR3 reads CASSSTSGRLNEQFF.

The sample holds a few counts of this clone. The read stops 3 residues short of the end of the CDR3; the missing end is completed from the germline J gene. The V and J genes are TRBV19 and TRBJ2-1, with TRBD2 matching 12 bases. V was clipped by 4 bases and J by 7 bases; unmatched bases: 8. This CDR3 has 16 residues. The germline V gene encodes CDR1 LNHDA and CDR2 SQIVND (reference sequence). CDR3 bases read: TGTGCCAGTAGTAATACAGGACTAGCGGGATCGAATGAG. Protein sequence: CASSNTGLAGSNE. The full CDR3 is CASSNTGLAGSNEQFF.

This clone has a handful of counts. Read coverage stops 3 residues before the CDR3 terminus; the germline J gene supplies the remainder. This chain joins TRBV7-2 and TRBJ2-1; 10 positions agree with TRBD2. The CDR3 has 15 amino acids. From germline, CDR1 is SGHTA and CDR2 FQGNSA. J was trimmed by 9 bases and V by 5 bases; bases with no gene match: 10. The sequenced part of the CDR3 DNA is TGTGCCAGCAGCCGCGGACTAGCGGAGTCGCGTGAG. Translating gives CASSRGLAESRE. The full CDR3 reads CASSRGLAESREQFF.